The following is a T cell receptor (beta chain) sequence with its context. It was with 60 Vbeta and 13 Jbeta primers that the PCR ran. Libraries were prepared by immunoSEQ multiplex PCR; TCRdb keeps only in-frame clonotypes and omits some of them. Seen here are more than 95,000 clones, roughly a tenth observed once, and the top ten hold 3.5% to 5%. This specimen belongs to a study of cytomegalovirus exposure and HLA in healthy donors. V was clipped by 7 bases and J by 4 bases, with 8 bases between them. CDR1 is MDHEN and CDR2 is SYDVKM in the germline V gene. This CDR3 is built from 12 residues. This clonotype was sampled from a woman younger than 30 in good health and CMV-seropositive. Sequencing was done on a sample of PBMCs. This sequence joins TRBV28 and TRBJ1-5; D might be TRBD1 (6 bases). The CDR3 DNA reads as TGTGCCAGCAAGGGGGGGAATCAGCCCCAGCATTTT. Its translation is CASKGGNQPQHF.